This TCR beta chain was sequenced during a study of regulatory T cells in long-lasting Graves disease. General observations from the study: Persistent disease preferred TRBV28, TRBJ1-2 and TRBJ2-5.

To make TCR beta libraries, researchers used iRepertoire HTBI primers and Arm-PCR of CDR3 regions. One entry per CDR3 protein results from TCRdb running MiXCR on the multiplex PCR reads. The sample has roughly 500,000 distinct CDR3 sequences; about 22% are singletons. Time point noted: persistent/refractory GD, antithyroid drugs over 5 years with positive TRAb. Preparation of the TCR library used RNA extracted from PBMCs. Trimming removed 1 base at V and 4 bases at J, with 10 bases between. This CDR3 has 14 residues. The germline V gene encodes CDR1 MDHEN and CDR2 SYDVKM. This clonotype was seen at least ten times. Its antigen is undetermined.

This chain links TRBV28 with TRBJ1-1; a weak D match, TRBD1 (5 bases). The sequence was obtained from a female donor with Graves disease. This sample comprised peripheral blood mononuclear cells (PBMCs), obtained when the disease was refractory, from a patient treated with antithyroid drugs. CDR3 sequence (DNA): TGTGCCAGCAGTTTATCAGACAGCCCCACTGAAGCTTTCTTT. It is translated as CASSLSDSPTEAFF.